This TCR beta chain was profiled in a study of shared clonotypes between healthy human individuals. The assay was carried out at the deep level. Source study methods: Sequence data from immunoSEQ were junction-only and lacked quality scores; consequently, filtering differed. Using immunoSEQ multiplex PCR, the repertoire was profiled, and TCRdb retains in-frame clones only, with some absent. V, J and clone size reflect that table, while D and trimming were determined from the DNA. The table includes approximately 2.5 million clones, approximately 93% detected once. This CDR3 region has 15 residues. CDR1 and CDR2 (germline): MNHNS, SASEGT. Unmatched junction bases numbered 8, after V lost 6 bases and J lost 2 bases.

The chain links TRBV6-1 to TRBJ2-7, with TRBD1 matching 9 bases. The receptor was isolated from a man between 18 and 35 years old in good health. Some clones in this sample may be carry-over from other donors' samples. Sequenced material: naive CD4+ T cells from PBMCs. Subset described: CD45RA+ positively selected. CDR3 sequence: CASRNAGTGTYEQYF. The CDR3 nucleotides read TGTGCCAGCAGAAACGCCGGGACAGGGACCTACGAGCAGTACTTC.